The rows below give T cell receptor beta chains drawn from one sample of a study of cytomegalovirus exposure and HLA in healthy donors. Clones were read by immunoSEQ multiplex PCR, and TCRdb kept only the in-frame ones, dropping some. The data contain 260,000 or so clones, around nine tenths of them singletons. Sample: PBMCs. All receptors derive from a man younger than 35 in good health and CMV-seronegative. Both conserved end residues are part of each CDR3. A D gene is named only where the DNA matches it firmly. Expanded clones are given a class, and other clones once, few, many or no size at all.

>NA|TRBJ2-3|NA|TRBV9
TGTGCCAGCAGCGTAGCTGGGACGGGAGCAGATACGCAGTATTTT
CASSVAGTGADTQYF
>few|TRBJ2-7|TRBD1|TRBV4-1
TGCGCCAGCAGCCAAGAAACAGGGGGTGGCTACGAGCAGTACTTC
CASSQETGGGYEQYF
>NA|TRBJ2-2|TRBD2|TRBV15
TGTGCCACCAGCAGTTTAAAAGCGGGAGAACGTGAGGAGCTGTTTTTT
CATSSLKAGEREELFF
>once|TRBJ2-1|NA|TRBV13
TGTGCCAGCAGCCTATGGGGATGGGCGGGGTATTCCTACAATGAGCAGTTCTTC
CASSLWGWAGYSYNEQFF
>NA|TRBJ2-3|NA|TRBV5-1
TGCGCCAGCAGCCAACCGGGACACGGCACAGATACGCAGTATTTT
CASSQPGHGTDTQYF
>NA|TRBJ2-5|NA|TRBV7-2
TGTGCCAGCAGCCGACAGCTCCAAGAGACCCAGTACTTC
CASSRQLQETQYF
>NA|TRBJ2-7|NA|TRBV7-2
TGTGCCAGCAGCCAACGGACTGGAAAGAACGAGCAGTACTTC
CASSQRTGKNEQYF
>NA|TRBJ2-5|TRBD2|TRBV5-4
TGTGCCAGCAGCAAAGCGGGAGGGCCGTCCTACCAAGAGACCCAGTACTTC
CASSKAGGPSYQETQYF
>NA|TRBJ2-1|NA|TRBV25-1
TGTGCCAGCAGTGGACGACTAGTTTCTGTCAATGAGCAGTTCTTC
CASSGRLVSVNEQFF
>NA|TRBJ1-4|NA|TRBV7-2
TGTGCCAGCACTACCGTACCGGGTTGGGAAAAACTGTTTTTT
CASTTVPGWEKLFF
>NA|TRBJ2-5|TRBD2|TRBV5-4
TGTGCCAGCAGTCCGCAAAAAAATAGCGGGGGGGCCCAAGAGACCCAGTACTTC
CASSPQKNSGGAQETQYF
>NA|TRBJ1-2|NA|TRBV14
TGTGCCAGCAGCCAAGACCGGTCAGGGCTCTATGGCTACACCTTC
CASSQDRSGLYGYTF
>NA|TRBJ2-7|TRBD2|TRBV9
TGTATCGGGGGGGTGTCCTACGAGCAGTACTTC
CIGGVSYEQYF
>once|TRBJ1-1|NA|TRBV4-3
TGCGCCAGCAGCCAAGACAGGGGCACTGAAGCTTTCTTT
CASSQDRGTEAFF